This T cell receptor (beta chain) was profiled in a study of cytomegalovirus exposure and HLA in healthy donors. Broader study findings: In a later analysis, HLA-C alleles had the fewest associated TCRs, DRB1 alleles the most.

To note about this clone: The antigen is undetermined.

Primers: 60 Vbeta forward and 13 Jbeta reverse. TCRdb's copy holds only in-frame clones and misses some; the assay was immunoSEQ multiplex PCR. Here the sample spans roughly 240,000 clones, approximately 85% being singletons. This CDR3 region has 15 residues. The V gene lost 0 bases and the J gene lost 2 bases, with 10 bases spanning the gap. Germline CDR1 is SGDLS and CDR2 is YYNGEE. Material for sequencing was PBMCs. This TCR came from a girl aged 2 to 10 in good health and CMV-seronegative. This chain joins TRBV9 and TRBJ2-3; D not resolved. CDR3 DNA: TGTGCCAGCAGCGTAGTTCCCAGATTCACAGATACGCAGTATTTT. This sequence encodes CASSVVPRFTDTQYF.